This section outlines one T cell receptor beta chain sequence together with its context. What it binds is unknown. The sample comes from a study of T-cell reconstitution after alpha-beta-depleted transplantation in children. Study results and caveats: About two months after transplant, alpha-beta T cells reportedly came from several hundred expanded graft clones. T-cell numbers and diversity one year post-transplant derived largely from freshly generated T cells. Certain patients had high TCRbeta diversity at day 60, and it came from recipient T cells and thymic progenitors that survived.

The CDR3 is made up of 14 amino acids. Germline values: CDR1 SGHDT, CDR2 YYEEEE. The V gene end was trimmed by 4 bases and the J gene end by 8 bases; junction bases not matched to a gene: 10. This sample's TCRbeta library carried unique molecular identifier barcodes. TCRdb reprocessed the PCR reads with MiXCR, giving one entry per CDR3 protein. In the table there are hundreds of thousands of distinct CDR3 sequences, about 24% of which are singletons. This sequence joins TRBV5-6 and TRBJ2-3, with TRBD1 matching over 7 bases. Sequences were derived from PBMCs, mostly from graft donor cells, sampled 360 days after TCRalphabeta/CD19-depleted stem cell transplant. The sequence derives from a female patient between 2 and 15 years old who had a stem cell transplant for congenital amegakaryocytic thrombocytopenia, so the T cells may come from the graft donor. The CDR3 DNA reads TGTGCCAGCAGCCTCGACAGGGATGGGGCTACGCAGTATTTT. Translating it yields CASSLDRDGATQYF. Full variable domain (remainder filled in from reference TRBV5-6 and TRBJ2-3): DAGVTQSPTHLIKTRGQQVTLRCSPKSGHDTVSWYQQALGQGPQFIFQYYEEEERQRGNFPDRFSGHQFPNYSSELNVNALLLGDSALYLCASSLDRDGATQYFGPGTRLTVL.